Only a few counts were recorded for the clone carrying this TCR beta chain. Its antigen is not identified. This record belongs to a study of OX40 agonist ivuxolimab in advanced cancers. Study details: Eligibility admitted prior anti-PD-1, anti-PD-L1 or anti-CTLA-4 therapy; 30% to 40% had some. Three dose-escalation patients had partial responses: one with hepatocellular carcinoma and two with cutaneous melanoma.

The protocol was immunoSEQ multiplex PCR, while the TCRdb copy is restricted to in-frame clones and leaves out a portion. The sample holds fewer than 25,000 clones, 83% seen once. Germline assignment: CDR1 SGHDT and CDR2 YYEEEE. This CDR3 comprises 12 residues. V lost 2 bases and J lost 8, with 10 bases in between. Study outcomes and limitations: At 0.1 to 3.0 mg/kg, clonal expansion of CD4+ and CD8+ blood T cells had occurred by week 6.

The sequencing here drew on CD4+ or CD8+ T cells sorted from blood, taken in a trial of the OX40 agonist ivuxolimab. The chain combines TRBV5-6 with TRBJ1-1; tentative D call: TRBD1 (6 bases). This receptor was obtained from an adult with an advanced solid tumor such as melanoma, head and neck, liver or kidney cancer. The CDR3 region is CASSFGTKEAFF. The CDR3 DNA reads as TGTGCCAGCAGCTTTGGGACAAAAGAAGCTTTCTTT.